The clone carrying this T cell receptor beta chain has a count of ten or more. Uncontrolled infection, other autoimmune disease, pregnancy or lactation led to exclusion. The V end lost 3 bases, the J end lost 0 bases, and 14 bases lay between the germline ends. Germline CDR1 SGHAT, CDR2 FQNNGV. The CDR3 is 17 residues long. Authors of the study amplified TCR beta CDR3 regions from RNA transcripts. The TCR CDR3 was amplified in a first-round RT-PCR using the HTBI primer set. TCRdb analysed the multiplex PCR reads with MiXCR anew, one entry per CDR3 protein. Of about 250,000 distinct CDR3 sequences in the sample, approximately 23% are singletons; the top ten hold roughly 35%. The sample comes from a study of T cells in Graves' hyperthyroidism and ophthalmopathy.

The rearrangement joins TRBV11-2 to TRBJ2-2, with D maybe TRBD2 (5 bases). The source of this sequence is a woman aged 40 to 55 with Graves' ophthalmopathy. Sequenced: blood. The CDR3 region is CASSFTRTFANTGELFF. The DNA for the CDR3 is TGTGCCAGCAGCTTCACCAGGACTTTCGCGAACACCGGGGAGCTGTTTTTT.